The clone carrying this TCR beta chain showed up just a few times. As yet, its antigen is unknown. The data derive from a study of cytomegalovirus exposure and HLA in healthy donors. The study's findings and limits: The listing of roughly 160 TCR beta chains classed them as cytomegalovirus-associated. The classifier was said to identify cytomegalovirus status with high specificity and sensitivity.

The V gene lost 0 bases and the J gene lost 2 bases, with 10 bases spanning the gap. The length of the CDR3 is 15 residues. The germline V gene has CDR1 SGHRS and CDR2 YFSETQ. The PCR contained 60 Vbeta and 13 Jbeta primers. The protocol was immunoSEQ multiplex PCR, while the TCRdb copy is restricted to in-frame clones and leaves out a portion. The sample consists of about 150,000 clones, 73% of them appearing once. The sample taken for sequencing was PBMCs. The chain is built from TRBV5-1 and TRBJ2-3, with a tentative D call TRBD2 (6 bases). The sequence derives from a young woman in good health and CMV-seronegative. CDR3 sequence (DNA): TGCGCCAGCAGCTTGGGAGGGAGGTACACAGATACGCAGTATTTT. Translation: CASSLGGRYTDTQYF.